Listed here are 11 T cell receptor beta chains from one sample, sequenced in a study of blood T cell repertoires in acute mononucleosis. Measured with immunoSEQ multiplex PCR; TCRdb has only the in-frame clones, and not every one. The data show over 2,000 clones, approximately 28% seen once. Time point here: acute infectious mononucleosis, at clinical presentation within 2 weeks of symptom onset (visit 1). The specimen comprised EBV YVL epitope tetramer+ CD8+ T cells sorted from PBMCs, sampled during acute infectious mononucleosis. The subset denotes: CD8 T cells binding a tetramer with EBV BRLF1 109-117 peptide (YVL-BR). The receptors stem from a woman in her late teens or twenties with infectious mononucleosis caused by EBV.

This clone showed up just a few times. Since a much larger clone is just one base distant, this may be a read error. J is TRBJ2-7 and V is TRBV11-3; 10 nucleotides line up with TRBD2. Germline CDR1 is SGHNT and CDR2 is YENEEA. J lost 5 bases, V lost 1 base, and 5 bases had no gene match. This CDR3 region has 15 residues. The CDR3 bases are TGTGCCAGCAGCTTAGTCCTAGCGGGAGTTCACGAGCAGTACTTC. Amino acids: CASSLVLAGVHEQYF.

To note about this clone: This likely stems from a read error, as it lies one base from a far larger clone. This chain joins TRBV7-2 and TRBJ2-7; 7 nucleotides line up with TRBD1. The CDR3 is 12 amino acids. Germline loops: CDR1 SGHTA, CDR2 FQGNSA. J lost 6 bases, V lost 3 bases, and 2 bases had no gene match. CDR3 bases: TGTGCCAGCAGCTTGGCAGGGGGCGAGCAGTACTTC. Protein: CASSLAGGEQYF.

This clone was observed a few times. This chain uses TRBV13 with TRBJ2-7; 9 nucleotides align to TRBD2. The V segment lost 6 bases and the J segment 3 bases; nucleotides outside the gene matches: 12. Per germline, CDR1 PRHDT and CDR2 FYEKMQ (reference sequence). The CDR3 sequence is 16 residues long. CDR3 in DNA: TGTGCCAGCAGTGGATACGGGACTAGCAGAAGCTACGAGCAGTACTTC. It yields the protein CASSGYGTSRSYEQYF.

Here the CDR3 DNA reads TGTGCCAGCCGACTCATACTAGCGGGGGCAGATACGCAGTATTTT. It encodes CASRLILAGADTQYF. The gene calls are TRBV18 and TRBJ2-3; 11 bases map to TRBD2. CDR1 and CDR2 from the germline V gene are KGHSH and LQKENI. V shed 8 bases, J shed 4 bases, and the junction held 8 bases outside the gene matches. The CDR3 is 15 amino acids.

This clone was recorded only once. A far larger clone is one base from this, pointing to a likely read error. This chain uses TRBV27 with TRBJ2-7, with D possibly being TRBD1 (6 bases). Germline-derived CDR1 and CDR2 are MNHEY and SMNVEV (reference sequence). The CDR3 runs 14 residues. The CDR3 DNA is TGTGCCGGCAGTTTAGGACAGCCGTCAGGAGAGCAGTACTTC. This codes for CAGSLGQPSGEQYF.

Comment on this clone: A much larger clone sits a single nucleotide away, making a read error possible. The chain employs TRBV5-1 and TRBJ2-4; maybe TRBD1 (5 bases). CDR1 and CDR2 (germline): SGHRS, YFSETQ. CDR3 length: 15 amino acids. Trimming pared 0 bases from V and 13 bases from J, leaving 20 bases between. CDR3 sequence reads: CASSLAETALKEQYF. The CDR3 DNA reads TGCGCCAGCAGCTTGGCCGAGACAGCCCTCAAAGAGCAGTACTTC.

This clone was found a few times. The CDR3 bases are TGTGCCAGCAGTTATATCGGGGTTGGCTACACCTTC. This gives the protein CASSYIGVGYTF. The chain recombines TRBV25-1 with TRBJ1-2; D not resolved. Germline lookup yields CDR1 MGHDK and CDR2 SYGVNS. CDR3 length: 12 amino acids. V shed 5 bases and J shed 7 bases, with 11 bases lying between them.

In its sample, this clone was seen many times. This CDR3 is also generated by other DNA sequences in the sample. CDR3 region: CASSQLGSYEQYF. Written as DNA, the CDR3 is TGCGCCAGCAGCCAGCTAGGTAGCTACGAGCAGTACTTC. The V gene is TRBV23-1, the J gene TRBJ2-7; D ambiguous. TRBV23-1 is an ORF for which the function is uncertain. There are 13 residues in the CDR3. Between the trimmed V and J ends, which lost 6 bases and 3 bases, there was a span of 12 bases.

Within the sample, this clone is medium-sized. This rearrangement joins TRBV9 to TRBJ2-1; no reliable D call. Germline lookup yields CDR1 SGDLS and CDR2 YYNGEE. The CDR3 has 15 residues. The ends were cut back, 7 bases at V and 6 bases at J, with 20 bases in the middle. Here the CDR3 DNA reads TGTGCCAGCGAGGATCCGCGGTTGGCCTCCAATGAGCAGTTCTTC. Encoded protein: CASEDPRLASNEQFF.

At least ten counts were recorded for this clone. The chain couples TRBV7-3 to TRBJ2-1, with D uncertain. The CDR3 sequence is 14 residues long. The germline V gene has CDR1 SGHTA and CDR2 FQGTGA. Trimming cost V 5 bases and J 7 bases, with 15 bases left between them. CDR3 DNA sequence: TGTGCCAGCAGCCCGAATCTCGGGTTGAATGAGCAGTTCTTC. It specifies CASSPNLGLNEQFF. Full variable domain (rest looked up from reference TRBV7-3 and TRBJ2-1): GAGVSQTPSNKVTEKGKYVELRCDPISGHTALYWYRQSLGQGPEFLIYFQGTGAADDSGLPNDRFFAVRPEGSVSTLKIQRTERGDSAVYLCASSPNLGLNEQFFGPGTRLTVL.

For this clone: One end of the junction fails to match germline, which may point to a read error. This CDR3 is also generated by other DNA sequences in the sample. V gene TRBV23-1 combines with J gene TRBJ2-4; a possible D gene is TRBD1 (5 bases). TRBV23-1 is an ORF for which the function is uncertain. The CDR3 runs to 17 residues. CDR3 residues: CASSQSKVDGAVKHSVF. In DNA form, the CDR3 reads TGCGCCAGCAGTCAATCTAAGGTTGATGGGGCAGTAAAACATTCAGTGTTC.